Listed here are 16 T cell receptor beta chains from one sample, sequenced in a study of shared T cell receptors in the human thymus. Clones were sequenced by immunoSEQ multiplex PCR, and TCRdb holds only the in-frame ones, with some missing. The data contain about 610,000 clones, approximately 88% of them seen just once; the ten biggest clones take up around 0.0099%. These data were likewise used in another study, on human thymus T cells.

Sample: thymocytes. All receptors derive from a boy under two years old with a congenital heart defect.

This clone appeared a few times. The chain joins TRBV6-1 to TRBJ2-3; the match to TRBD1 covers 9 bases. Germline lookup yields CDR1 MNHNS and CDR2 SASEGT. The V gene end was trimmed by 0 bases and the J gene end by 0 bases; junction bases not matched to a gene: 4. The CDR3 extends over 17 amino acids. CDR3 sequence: CASSEAPGTGSTDTQYF. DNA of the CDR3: TGTGCCAGCAGTGAAGCTCCCGGGACAGGGAGCACAGATACGCAGTATTTT.

CDR3 protein: CASSLLAEGRNTGELFF. In DNA form, the CDR3 reads TGTGCCAGCAGTTTACTAGCGGAGGGGCGGAACACCGGGGAGCTGTTTTTT. V gene TRBV27 combines with J gene TRBJ2-2; 7 bases are a match to TRBD2. V gave up 2 bases and J gave up 1 base; unmatched junction bases: 7. Germline CDR1 is MNHEY and CDR2 is SMNVEV (reference sequence). The CDR3 is 17 amino acids.

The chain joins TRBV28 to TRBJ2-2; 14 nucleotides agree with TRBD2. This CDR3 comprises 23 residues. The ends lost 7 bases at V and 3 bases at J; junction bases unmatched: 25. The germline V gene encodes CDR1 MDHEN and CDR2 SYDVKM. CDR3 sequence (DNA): TGTGCCAGCAAAAGTCCGCACAGGGGGACTAGCGGGAGTAGCCGACCGTACACCGGGGAGCTGTTTTTT. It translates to CASKSPHRGTSGSSRPYTGELFF.

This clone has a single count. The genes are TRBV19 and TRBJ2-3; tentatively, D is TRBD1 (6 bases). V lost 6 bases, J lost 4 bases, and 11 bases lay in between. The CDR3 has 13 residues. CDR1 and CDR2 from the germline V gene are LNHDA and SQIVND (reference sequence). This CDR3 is CASSEQGPDTQYF. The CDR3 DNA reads TGTGCCAGTAGCGAACAGGGCCCAGATACGCAGTATTTT. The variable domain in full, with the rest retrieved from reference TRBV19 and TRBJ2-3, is DGGITQSPKYLFRKEGQNVTLSCEQNLNHDAMYWYRQDPGQGLRLIYYSQIVNDFQKGDIAEGYSVSREKKESFPLTVTSAQKNPTAFYLCASSEQGPDTQYFGPGTRLTVL.

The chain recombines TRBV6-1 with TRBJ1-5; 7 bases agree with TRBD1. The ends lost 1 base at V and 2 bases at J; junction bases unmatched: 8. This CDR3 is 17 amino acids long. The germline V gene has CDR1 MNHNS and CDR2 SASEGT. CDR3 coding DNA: TGTGCCAGCAGTGAAGTTTCGACAGGGAGGCGCAATCAGCCCCAGCATTTT. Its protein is CASSEVSTGRRNQPQHF.

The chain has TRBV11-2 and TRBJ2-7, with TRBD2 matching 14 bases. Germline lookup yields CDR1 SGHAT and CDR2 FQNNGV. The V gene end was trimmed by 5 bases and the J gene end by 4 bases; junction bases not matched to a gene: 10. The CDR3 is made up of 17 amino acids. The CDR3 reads CASSDGTGLAGVYEQYF. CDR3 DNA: TGTGCCAGCAGCGACGGGACGGGACTAGCGGGAGTATACGAGCAGTACTTC.

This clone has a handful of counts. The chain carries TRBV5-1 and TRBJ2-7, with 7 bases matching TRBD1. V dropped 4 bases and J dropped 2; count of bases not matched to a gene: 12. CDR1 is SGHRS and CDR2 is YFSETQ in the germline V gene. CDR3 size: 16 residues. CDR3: CASSRSTGQAAYEQYF. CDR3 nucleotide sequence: TGCGCCAGCAGCCGAAGCACTGGACAGGCTGCCTACGAGCAGTACTTC.

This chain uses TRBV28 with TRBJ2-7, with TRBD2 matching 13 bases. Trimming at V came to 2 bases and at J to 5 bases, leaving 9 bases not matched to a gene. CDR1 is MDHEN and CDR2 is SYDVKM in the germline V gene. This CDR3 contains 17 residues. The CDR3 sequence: CASSLDRTSGRGDEQYF. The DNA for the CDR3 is TGTGCCAGCAGTTTAGACCGAACTAGCGGGAGGGGAGACGAGCAGTACTTC.

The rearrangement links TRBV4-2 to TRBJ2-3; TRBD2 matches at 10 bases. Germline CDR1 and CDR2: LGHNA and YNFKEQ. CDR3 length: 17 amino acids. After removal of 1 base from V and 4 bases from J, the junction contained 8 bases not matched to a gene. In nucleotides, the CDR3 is TGTGCCAGCAGCCAAGCTCCCCTAGCGGGAGCGGCAGATACGCAGTATTTT. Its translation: CASSQAPLAGAADTQYF.

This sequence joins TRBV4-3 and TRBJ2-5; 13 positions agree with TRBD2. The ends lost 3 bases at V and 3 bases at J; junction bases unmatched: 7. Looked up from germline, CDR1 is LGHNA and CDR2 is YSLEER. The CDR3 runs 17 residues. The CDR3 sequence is CASSQGVGLAGEETQYF. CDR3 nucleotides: TGCGCCAGCAGCCAGGGGGTCGGACTAGCGGGGGAAGAGACCCAGTACTTC.

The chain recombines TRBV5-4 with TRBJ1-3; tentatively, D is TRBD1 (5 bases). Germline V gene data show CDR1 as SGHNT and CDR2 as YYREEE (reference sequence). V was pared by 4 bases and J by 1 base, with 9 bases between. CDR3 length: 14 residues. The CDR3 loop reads CASSNQGSGNTIYF. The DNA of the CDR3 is TGTGCCAGCAGCAATCAGGGATCTGGAAACACCATATATTTT.

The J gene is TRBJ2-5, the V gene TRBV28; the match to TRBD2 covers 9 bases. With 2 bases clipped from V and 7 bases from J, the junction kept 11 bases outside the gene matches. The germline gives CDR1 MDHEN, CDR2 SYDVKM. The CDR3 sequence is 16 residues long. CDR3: CASSLQASGIMGTQYF. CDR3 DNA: TGTGCCAGCAGTTTACAGGCTAGCGGGATAATGGGGACCCAGTACTTC.

The chain's CDR3 is CAGFQETQYF. The CDR3 DNA reads TGTGCCGGCTTCCAAGAGACCCAGTACTTC. The chain employs TRBV21-1 and TRBJ2-5; the D call TRBD1 from the table was never checked on the DNA. TRBV21-1 is flagged as a pseudogene. The CDR3 has 10 residues.

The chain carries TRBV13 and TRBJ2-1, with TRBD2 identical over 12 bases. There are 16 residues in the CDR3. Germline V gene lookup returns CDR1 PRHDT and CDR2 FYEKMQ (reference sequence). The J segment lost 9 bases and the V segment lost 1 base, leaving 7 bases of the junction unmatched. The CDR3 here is CASSLDPSGRALEQFF. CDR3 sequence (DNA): TGTGCCAGCAGCTTAGACCCTAGCGGGAGGGCTCTTGAGCAGTTCTTC.

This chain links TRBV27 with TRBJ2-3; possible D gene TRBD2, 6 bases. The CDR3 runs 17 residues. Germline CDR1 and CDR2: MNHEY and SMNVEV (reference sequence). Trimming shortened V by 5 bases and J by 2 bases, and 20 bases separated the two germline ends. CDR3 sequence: CASSQRPGAGPTDTQYF. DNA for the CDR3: TGTGCCAGCAGTCAACGGCCGGGAGCCGGACCCACAGATACGCAGTATTTT.

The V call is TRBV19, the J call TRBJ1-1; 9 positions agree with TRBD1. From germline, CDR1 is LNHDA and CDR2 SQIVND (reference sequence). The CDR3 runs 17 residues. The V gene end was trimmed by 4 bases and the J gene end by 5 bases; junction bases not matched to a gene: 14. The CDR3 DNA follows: TGTGCCAGTAGTACCCCGATACACAGGGGGCGGAAGACTGAAGCTTTCTTT. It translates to CASSTPIHRGRKTEAFF. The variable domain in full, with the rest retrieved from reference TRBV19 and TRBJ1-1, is DGGITQSPKYLFRKEGQNVTLSCEQNLNHDAMYWYRQDPGQGLRLIYYSQIVNDFQKGDIAEGYSVSREKKESFPLTVTSAQKNPTAFYLCASSTPIHRGRKTEAFFGQGTRLTVV.